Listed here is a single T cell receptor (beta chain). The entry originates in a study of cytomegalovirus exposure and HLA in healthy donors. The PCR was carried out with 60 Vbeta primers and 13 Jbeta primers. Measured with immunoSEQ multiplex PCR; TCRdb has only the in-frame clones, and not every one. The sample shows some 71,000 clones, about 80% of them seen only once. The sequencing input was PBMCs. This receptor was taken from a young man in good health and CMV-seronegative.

The CDR3 is CASTGIGNTEAFF. Here the CDR3 DNA reads TGTGCCAGCACGGGGATCGGGAACACTGAAGCTTTCTTT. This chain uses TRBV25-1 with TRBJ1-1; D unresolved. Germline CDR1 is MGHDK and CDR2 is SYGVNS. The CDR3 covers 13 residues. Trimming cost V 7 bases and J 1 base, with 10 bases left between them.